Presented here are 20 T cell receptor beta chains from one specimen sequenced in a study of T cells after posttransplantation cyclophosphamide. Data came from immunoSEQ multiplex PCR; TCRdb stores just in-frame clones and leaves some out. In the table there are around 13,000 clones, over 80% of which are singletons. Sequenced sample: memory CD4+ T cells sorted from PBMCs. Every receptor here comes from a man aged 50-59 years in good health, CMV-negative, and a related stem cell transplant donor.

The chain joins TRBV7-7 to TRBJ2-3; 10 nucleotides align to TRBD2. V shed 4 bases and J 5 bases; nucleotides not matched to a gene: 3. This CDR3 is 14 amino acids long. Germline-derived CDR1 and CDR2 are SSHAT and FNYEAQ (reference sequence). This chain's CDR3 is CASSSAGGGDTQYF. Written as DNA, the CDR3 is TGTGCCAGCAGCTCAGCGGGGGGGGGAGATACGCAGTATTTT.

This chain connects TRBV6-1 to TRBJ1-1, with D possibly TRBD1 on 5 matching bases. V was clipped by 4 bases and J by 1 base, with 10 bases between them. This CDR3 has 14 residues. Germline assignment: CDR1 MNHNS and CDR2 SASEGT. In DNA form, the CDR3 reads TGTGCCAGCAGTGGAGACAGATGGAACACTGAAGCTTTCTTT. Its protein product is CASSGDRWNTEAFF.

CDR3 amino acids: CASSLVSPGNEQFF. For the CDR3, the DNA is TGTGCCAGCAGTCTGGTGAGTCCCGGTAATGAGCAGTTCTTC. V gene TRBV9 combines with J gene TRBJ2-1; D uncertain. CDR3 size: 14 residues. Germline V gives CDR1 SGDLS, CDR2 YYNGEE. Trimming stripped 5 bases from V and 7 bases from J, with 16 bases between.

The chain combines TRBV9 with TRBJ2-2; 7 positions match TRBD2. Per the germline V gene, CDR1 is SGDLS and CDR2 is YYNGEE. J lost 3 bases, V lost 1 base, and 9 bases had no gene match. This CDR3 has 17 residues. DNA of the CDR3: TGTGCCAGCAGCGTATCTCCGGGAGGAGGGGACACCGGGGAGCTGTTTTTT. Protein: CASSVSPGGGDTGELFF. Full variable domain (missing parts from reference TRBV9 and TRBJ2-2): DSGVTQTPKHLITATGQRVTLRCSPRSGDLSVYWYQQSLDQGLQFLIQYYNGEERAKGNILERFSAQQFPDLHSELNLSSLELGDSALYFCASSVSPGGGDTGELFFGEGSRLTVL.

The chain recombines TRBV2 with TRBJ1-4; no definite D call. CDR1 SNHLY and CDR2 FYNNEI come from the germline V gene. This CDR3 has 12 amino acids. V was shortened by 8 bases and J by 11 bases, with 15 bases between the two germline ends. CDR3 in DNA: TGTGCCAGCCGACCCCAGGAGGGCAAACTGTTTTTT. This encodes CASRPQEGKLFF.

The chain carries TRBV27 and TRBJ1-1; D is unresolved. Germline CDR1 reads MNHEY; CDR2 reads SMNVEV (reference sequence). The length of the CDR3 is 15 residues. V gave up 6 bases and J gave up 5 bases, with 19 bases separating them. This CDR3 is CASSRLTWGLTEAFF. The DNA of the CDR3 is TGTGCCAGCAGCAGACTAACTTGGGGTTTAACTGAAGCTTTCTTT.

The gene calls are TRBV11-3 and TRBJ1-2; 7 bases match TRBD1. The CDR3 is 16 amino acids. V lost 1 base and J lost 4; bases outside the gene matches: 9. The V gene's germline CDR1 is SGHNT and CDR2 YENEEA. CDR3 in DNA: TGTGCCAGCAGCTTAGCCCACGGACAGGCCCCCTATGGCTACACCTTC. Translated, it gives CASSLAHGQAPYGYTF.

This clone showed up just once. J is TRBJ1-1 and V is TRBV4-1; tentative D call: TRBD1 (6 bases). Trimming cost V 3 bases and J 11 bases, with 25 bases left between them. CDR3 length equals 16 residues. The germline V gene encodes CDR1 MGHRA and CDR2 YSYEKL. The CDR3 sequence is CASSHYRESSLRRAFF. CDR3 coding DNA: TGCGCCAGCAGCCACTACAGGGAGTCGAGTTTACGGAGGGCTTTCTTT.

The CDR3 sequence is CASSGGNTGELFF. The CDR3, as DNA: TGTGCCAGCAGCGGAGGGAACACCGGGGAGCTGTTTTTT. V is TRBV9 and J is TRBJ2-2; D gene uncertain. V lost 3 bases, J lost 1 base, and 4 bases lay in between. This CDR3 has 13 residues. Germline V CDR1 and CDR2: SGDLS, YYNGEE.

This clone was seen a handful of times. The V and J genes are TRBV11-2 and TRBJ1-5; 7 bases map to TRBD1. V lost 5 bases and J lost 3; bases outside the gene matches: 4. Germline CDR1 and CDR2: SGHAT and FQNNGV. The CDR3 runs to 14 residues. CDR3 DNA sequence: TGTGCCAGCAGCCCCGGACAGGCCAATCAGCCCCAGCATTTT. Its protein is CASSPGQANQPQHF.

The chain recombines TRBV15 with TRBJ2-5; D not resolved. V was trimmed by 5 bases and J by 5 bases, leaving 9 bases between them. The germline V gene encodes CDR1 LNHNV and CDR2 YYDKDF (reference sequence). The length of the CDR3 is 12 residues. CDR3 in amino acids: CATSPRQETQYF. Written as DNA, the CDR3 is TGTGCCACCAGCCCGCGGCAGGAGACCCAGTACTTC.

The chain employs TRBV5-4 and TRBJ2-7, with D perhaps TRBD2 (6 bases). Per germline, CDR1 SGHNT and CDR2 YYREEE (reference sequence). This CDR3 is 16 amino acids long. The ends were cut back, 4 bases at V and 3 bases at J, with 20 bases in the middle. The CDR3 loop reads CASSPFPTGRDYEQYF. CDR3 coding DNA: TGTGCCAGCAGCCCGTTCCCTACCGGGAGAGACTACGAGCAGTACTTC.

The table lists this clone with a few counts. The chain couples TRBV7-2 to TRBJ1-2; D not resolved. Trimming cost V 1 base and J 5 bases, with 5 bases left between them. The CDR3 totals 12 residues. The germline gives CDR1 SGHTA, CDR2 FQGNSA. The chain's CDR3 is CASSLDKYGYTF. DNA of the CDR3: TGTGCCAGCAGCTTAGACAAATATGGCTACACCTTC.

The J gene is TRBJ2-2, the V gene TRBV7-6; 9 bases are shared with TRBD1. V dropped 4 bases and J dropped 5; count of bases not matched to a gene: 5. The CDR3 length is 15 residues. Germline CDR1 SGHVS, CDR2 FNYEAQ. In nucleotides, the CDR3 is TGTGCCAGCAGCTATTACGGGACAGGGACCGGGGAGCTGTTTTTT. It encodes CASSYYGTGTGELFF.

The rearrangement joins TRBV7-9 to TRBJ1-1; TRBD1 aligns across 8 bases. J lost 4 bases, V lost 4 bases, and 8 bases had no gene match. The CDR3 loop spans 15 amino acids. Germline values: CDR1 SEHNR, CDR2 FQNEAQ (reference sequence). CDR3 DNA sequence: TGTGCCAGCAGCTCCTCAGGGGGCGCGGGCACTGAAGCTTTCTTT. It translates to CASSSSGGAGTEAFF.

This rearrangement joins TRBV9 to TRBJ1-6; no clear D. Deletions cut 3 bases from V and 7 bases from J, with 8 bases between. The CDR3 runs to 13 residues. Per the germline V gene, CDR1 is SGDLS and CDR2 is YYNGEE. The CDR3 is CASSATYNSPLHF. CDR3 DNA: TGTGCCAGCAGCGCCACTTACAATTCACCCCTCCACTTT.

This clone showed up just a few times. The V call is TRBV19, the J call TRBJ1-1; TRBD1 matches at 9 bases. V lost 5 bases to trimming and J lost 6 bases; unmatched junction nucleotides: 7. Germline V gene sequence: CDR1 LNHDA, CDR2 SQIVND (reference sequence). This CDR3 spans 14 amino acids. The CDR3 protein is CASSPGQGNSEAFF. CDR3 in DNA: TGTGCCAGTAGTCCGGGACAGGGAAATTCTGAAGCTTTCTTT.

The chain couples TRBV5-1 to TRBJ1-1, with 8 bases lining up with TRBD1. The length of the CDR3 is 16 residues. CDR1 is SGHRS and CDR2 is YFSETQ in the germline V gene. Trimming cost V 0 bases and J 4 bases; bases outside gene matches: 8. The CDR3 nucleotides read TGCGCCAGCAGCTTGGGTACAGGGGGTCGGGTCACTGAAGCTTTCTTT. Its translation is CASSLGTGGRVTEAFF.

The rearrangement uses TRBV18 and TRBJ1-1, with D possibly matching TRBD1 (6 bases). V was trimmed by 2 bases and J by 7 bases, leaving 17 bases between them. Germline values: CDR1 KGHSH, CDR2 LQKENI. This CDR3 region has 15 residues. CDR3 protein: CASSPNGRGGFEAFF. The CDR3 coding sequence is TGTGCCAGCTCACCAAACGGGAGGGGGGGCTTTGAAGCTTTCTTT.

This clone was seen a few times. V gene TRBV7-8 combines with J gene TRBJ1-2, with 11 bases matching TRBD1. Germline V gene lookup returns CDR1 SGHVS and CDR2 FQNEAQ. J gave up 6 bases and V 5 bases, and 8 bases lay outside the gene matches. The CDR3 runs to 15 residues. The CDR3 loop is CASSPLGQGVNGYTF. CDR3 in DNA: TGTGCCAGCAGCCCCCTGGGACAGGGGGTGAATGGCTACACCTTC.